Following are 9 T cell receptor beta chains from one sample sequenced in a study of immune evolution from preneoplasia to lung adenocarcinoma. Profiled with immunoSEQ multiplex PCR; TCRdb holds only in-frame clones, not every one. The sample carries some 10,000 clones, around 82% recorded once. The sequencing sample was made of FFPE minimally invasive lung adenocarcinoma tissue. The receptors originated from a person aged 65-85 years with lung adenocarcinoma.

The rearrangement links TRBV13 to TRBJ2-7; no clear D. The V end was cut by 8 bases, the J end by 6 bases, with 23 bases between. Germline V CDR1 and CDR2: PRHDT, FYEKMQ (reference sequence). The CDR3 runs 15 residues. CDR3 in amino acids: CASRLRGSARGEQYF. Written as DNA, the CDR3 is TGTGCCAGCCGTCTGAGAGGCAGTGCCCGAGGCGAGCAGTACTTC.

The V call is TRBV7-6, the J call TRBJ2-2; D not certain. This CDR3 has 14 residues. With 3 bases removed from V and 7 bases from J, the gap between germline ends came to 12 bases. Per germline, CDR1 SGHVS and CDR2 FNYEAQ. The CDR3 here is CASSFDSVFGELFF. CDR3 nucleotide sequence: TGTGCCAGCAGCTTCGACTCAGTTTTCGGGGAGCTGTTTTTT.

The V gene is TRBV7-8, the J gene TRBJ1-1; 8 positions match TRBD1. Trimming cost V 5 bases and J 4 bases; bases outside gene matches: 9. The CDR3 has 15 residues. Germline lookup yields CDR1 SGHVS and CDR2 FQNEAQ. The DNA of the CDR3 is TGTGCCAGCAGCGTAGACAGGGGCAGGGGCACTGAAGCTTTCTTT. Translating it yields CASSVDRGRGTEAFF.

A few counts support this clone. The rearrangement uses TRBV30 and TRBJ2-2; the D gene could be TRBD1 or TRBD2 (5 bases each). The ends were cut back, 2 bases at V and 3 bases at J, with 13 bases in the middle. Germline CDR1 reads GTSNPN; CDR2 reads SVGIG (reference sequence). The CDR3 covers 15 residues. CDR3 coding DNA: TGTGCCTGGAGTCCCCCATGGGGGTACACCGGGGAGCTGTTTTTT. The encoded protein is CAWSPPWGYTGELFF.

This chain connects TRBV30 to TRBJ1-4, with D maybe TRBD1 (5 bases). The CDR3 has 12 residues. The V end was cut by 8 bases, the J end by 5 bases, with 12 bases between. Germline lookup yields CDR1 GTSNPN and CDR2 SVGIG (reference sequence). The CDR3 sequence is CAQRGTNEKLFF. The CDR3 coding sequence is TGTGCCCAAAGAGGGACGAATGAAAAACTGTTTTTT.

The CDR3 sequence is CASSLTRGYTDTQYF. CDR3 coding DNA: TGTGCCAGCAGCTTGACTAGGGGTTACACAGATACGCAGTATTTT. The chain couples TRBV5-6 to TRBJ2-3; either TRBD1 or TRBD2 may supply D (5 bases each). V was shortened by 1 base and J by 2 bases, with 11 bases between the two germline ends. CDR3 length: 15 amino acids. Germline V lookup: CDR1 SGHDT, CDR2 YYEEEE. The variable domain in full, with the rest retrieved from reference TRBV5-6 and TRBJ2-3, is DAGVTQSPTHLIKTRGQQVTLRCSPKSGHDTVSWYQQALGQGPQFIFQYYEEEERQRGNFPDRFSGHQFPNYSSELNVNALLLGDSALYLCASSLTRGYTDTQYFGPGTRLTVL.

V gene TRBV7-8 combines with J gene TRBJ1-5; tentatively, D is TRBD1 (5 bases). The CDR3 extends over 16 amino acids. Germline values: CDR1 SGHVS, CDR2 FQNEAQ. V was clipped by 0 bases and J by 5 bases, with 14 bases between them. CDR3 DNA: TGTGCCAGCAGCTTAGCGCGAGACAGACAAGATCAGCCCCAGCATTTT. Encoded protein: CASSLARDRQDQPQHF.

V usage is TRBV18 and J usage is TRBJ2-7, with D perhaps TRBD2 (5 bases). Trimming left V 5 bases short and J 3 bases short, with 8 bases between. The V gene's germline CDR1 is KGHSH and CDR2 LQKENI. The CDR3 is 12 amino acids. The CDR3 DNA reads as TGTGCCAGCTCATCTAGCATCTACGAGCAGTACTTC. It codes for CASSSSIYEQYF.

V gene TRBV11-3 combines with J gene TRBJ1-1, with a weak D call TRBD1 (5 bases). V was clipped by 3 bases and J by 6 bases, with 14 bases between them. Germline V gives CDR1 SGHNT, CDR2 YENEEA. This CDR3 contains 14 residues. The DNA of the CDR3 is TGTGCCAGCAGCTTTGAGCAGGGCTTTTCTGAAGCTTTCTTT. The encoded protein is CASSFEQGFSEAFF. The whole variable domain, filled in from reference TRBV11-3 and TRBJ1-1, reads EAGVVQSPRYKIIEKKQPVAFWCNPISGHNTLYWYLQNLGQGPELLIRYENEEAVDDSQLPKDRFSAERLKGVDSTLKIQPAELGDSAVYLCASSFEQGFSEAFFGQGTRLTVV.